This entry lists 2 T cell receptor beta chains sequenced from one sample in a study of blood T cell repertoires in COVID-19. TCRdb's table, derived via immunoSEQ multiplex PCR, lists solely in-frame clones and lacks some. The sample yields a few hundred thousand clones, about 81% seen once. The sequencing sample was made of peripheral blood. The receptors stem from a woman in her 70s with COVID-19, enrolled during active disease.

This chain links TRBV7-2 with TRBJ1-2; D ambiguous. Looked up from germline, CDR1 is SGHTA and CDR2 is FQGNSA. The CDR3 has 14 amino acids. V was clipped by 1 base and J by 3 bases, with 9 bases between them. CDR3 coding DNA: TGTGCCAGCAGCTTAGATTTTAATGACTATGGCTACACCTTC. Protein product: CASSLDFNDYGYTF.

The chain links TRBV2 to TRBJ2-7, with D maybe TRBD1 (6 bases). The CDR3 loop spans 15 amino acids. Trimming took off 6 bases at V and 1 base at J, with 16 bases between the two ends. Germline V gene sequence: CDR1 SNHLY, CDR2 FYNNEI. CDR3 in amino acids: CASRPDRTKSYEQYF. The CDR3 nucleotides are TGTGCCAGCAGACCCGACAGGACCAAATCCTACGAGCAGTACTTC.